This TCR beta chain was identified in a study of cytomegalovirus exposure and HLA in healthy donors. The study ran its PCR with 60 Vbeta and 13 Jbeta primers. Here immunoSEQ multiplex PCR was the method, and the copy in TCRdb shows in-frame clones only, minus some. The top ten hold roughly 7.7% of the sample, which has about 130,000 clones, roughly four fifths seen once. All donors participated as healthy donors of bone marrow. Germline V gene sequence: CDR1 MDHEN, CDR2 SYDVKM. The CDR3 is 11 amino acids. Trimming took off 6 bases at V and 8 bases at J, with 8 bases between the two ends. V and J are TRBV28 and TRBJ2-1; the D is unclear. This TCR came from a woman aged 45-60 years in good health and CMV-seropositive. The sequenced sample was PBMCs. The CDR3 DNA follows: TGTGCCAGCAGCTCAGTCCATGAGCAGTTCTTC. Translating gives CASSSVHEQFF.